Following are 30 T cell receptor beta chains from one sample sequenced in a study of blood T cell repertoires in COVID-19. Profiling relied on immunoSEQ multiplex PCR, and the TCRdb table lists in-frame clones only, not all of them. The sample lists roughly 40,000 clones, around three quarters occurring once. The sample taken for sequencing was peripheral blood. The receptors originated from a man older than 75 with acute or convalescent COVID-19.

This clone was found a few times. This sequence joins TRBV7-9 and TRBJ2-2; D remains unclear. The CDR3 has 12 residues. The V gene lost 1 base and the J gene lost 8 bases, with 5 bases spanning the gap. In germline, CDR1 is SEHNR, CDR2 FQNEAQ (reference sequence). CDR3 region: CASSLDIGELFF. CDR3 coding DNA: TGTGCCAGCAGCTTAGATATTGGGGAGCTGTTTTTT.

This chain links TRBV6-1 with TRBJ2-6; 8 positions match TRBD2. The CDR3 runs 18 residues. With 0 bases clipped from V and 0 bases from J, the junction kept 4 bases outside the gene matches. Germline V gene data show CDR1 as MNHNS and CDR2 as SASEGT. CDR3 region: CASSEAASGLSGANVLTF. For the CDR3, the DNA is TGTGCCAGCAGTGAAGCAGCTAGCGGGCTCTCTGGGGCCAACGTCCTGACTTTC.

The chain links TRBV3-1 (or the pseudogene TRBV3-2) to TRBJ2-2; tentatively, D is TRBD1 (6 bases). V was cut by 6 bases and J by 2 bases, with 7 bases left in between. Germline lookup yields CDR1 LGHDT and CDR2 YNNKEL (reference sequence). CDR3 size: 13 residues. The DNA for the CDR3 is TGTGCCAGCAGGGACAGAAACACCGGGGAGCTGTTTTTT. Its translation is CASRDRNTGELFF.

This clone has only a few counts. The rearrangement links TRBV27 to TRBJ2-2, with D possibly being TRBD1 (6 bases). The V end lost 6 bases, the J end lost 5 bases, and 22 bases lay between the germline ends. CDR1 is MNHEY, CDR2 SMNVEV, per germline (reference sequence). The CDR3 has 17 residues. The CDR3 loop reads CASRLTTGTLGTGELFF. In nucleotides, the CDR3 is TGTGCCAGCAGACTAACTACAGGGACCTTGGGGACCGGGGAGCTGTTTTTT.

The chain combines TRBV11-3 with TRBJ2-1, with 11 bases aligning to TRBD2. Trimming took 1 base from V and 6 from J; bases not matched to a gene: 2. Germline-derived CDR1 and CDR2 are SGHNT and YENEEA. The CDR3 has 15 residues. The CDR3 protein is CASSLGSGGANEQFF. In DNA form, the CDR3 reads TGTGCCAGCAGCTTAGGTAGCGGGGGGGCCAATGAGCAGTTCTTC.

The V call is TRBV4-1, the J call TRBJ2-3; 11 bases agree with TRBD2. This CDR3 comprises 14 residues. The trim removed 6 bases at V and 5 bases at J, leaving 4 bases unmatched. Germline lookup yields CDR1 MGHRA and CDR2 YSYEKL. The DNA of the CDR3 is TGCGCCAGCAGACGCGGACTAGCGGGAGATACGCAGTATTTT. Protein product: CASRRGLAGDTQYF.

This clone is deemed medium-sized. The chain uses TRBV5-1 and TRBJ2-5; D uncertain. Trimming removed 1 base at V and 2 bases at J, with 9 bases between. This CDR3 spans 14 amino acids. Germline V gives CDR1 SGHRS, CDR2 YFSETQ. CDR3 sequence reads: CASSLLSFQETQYF. In DNA, the CDR3 is TGCGCCAGCAGCTTGTTGAGTTTTCAAGAGACCCAGTACTTC.

J is TRBJ2-5 and V is TRBV15; 7 bases map to TRBD1. V was pared by 4 bases and J by 5 bases, with 4 bases of the junction left unmatched. This CDR3 has 13 amino acids. CDR1 and CDR2 (germline): LNHNV, YYDKDF (reference sequence). CDR3 sequence reads: CATSNTGEETQYF. The CDR3 coding sequence is TGTGCCACCAGCAATACAGGGGAGGAGACCCAGTACTTC.

This clone was recorded only once. The rearrangement links TRBV30 to TRBJ1-1; D perhaps matches TRBD1 (6 bases). The germline CDR1 and CDR2 sequences are GTSNPN and SVGIG (reference sequence). CDR3 length: 14 amino acids. Trimming cost V 2 bases and J 4 bases, with 14 bases left between them. CDR3 residues: CAWSYLGGATEAFF. In nucleotides, the CDR3 is TGTGCCTGGAGTTACCTCGGGGGGGCCACTGAAGCTTTCTTT.

V usage is TRBV5-1 and J usage is TRBJ1-1; 9 nucleotides agree with TRBD1. With 4 bases clipped from V and 3 bases from J, the junction kept 7 bases outside the gene matches. This CDR3 comprises 15 residues. Germline CDR1 and CDR2: SGHRS and YFSETQ. CDR3 region: CASSLTGGWDTEAFF. DNA for the CDR3: TGCGCCAGCAGCCTAACAGGGGGCTGGGACACTGAAGCTTTCTTT.

The CDR3 DNA follows: TGTGCCAGCAGTGTTTTGAGATCGACGGGGGTGACTGAAGCTTTCTTT. Protein: CASSVLRSTGVTEAFF. The V call is TRBV25-1, the J call TRBJ1-1; D is perhaps TRBD1 (5 bases). The V end lost 4 bases, the J end lost 5 bases, and 20 bases lay between the germline ends. The CDR3 is 16 residues long. CDR1 is MGHDK and CDR2 is SYGVNS in the germline V gene.

The gene calls are TRBV6-1 and TRBJ2-7, with D perhaps matching TRBD2 (6 bases). This CDR3 region has 15 residues. CDR1 MNHNS and CDR2 SASEGT come from the germline V gene. Trimming pared 2 bases from V and 2 bases from J, leaving 13 bases between. For the CDR3, the DNA is TGTGCCAGCAGTGAACCCCGGGACTCTACCTACGAGCAGTACTTC. Its translation: CASSEPRDSTYEQYF.

The chain is built from TRBV29-1 and TRBJ1-1; D may be TRBD1 (5 bases). Trimming stripped 4 bases from V and 0 bases from J, with 12 bases between. The CDR3 loop spans 14 amino acids. Germline V CDR1 and CDR2: SQVTM, ANQGSEA. CDR3 loop: CSVVGRALNTEAFF. DNA of the CDR3: TGCAGCGTTGTAGGCAGGGCTTTGAACACTGAAGCTTTCTTT.

The chain uses TRBV30 and TRBJ2-7, with 7 bases lining up with TRBD2. V was pared by 1 base and J by 5 bases, with 17 bases of the junction left unmatched. There are 17 residues in the CDR3. The germline CDR1 and CDR2 sequences are GTSNPN and SVGIG (reference sequence). The CDR3 region has the DNA TGTGCCTGGAGTGGGGGAACAGGCCGGGGGGAGGACCACGAGCAGTACTTC. Its translation: CAWSGGTGRGEDHEQYF.

The chain uses TRBV3-1 (or the pseudogene TRBV3-2) and TRBJ1-2, with a tentative D call TRBD1 (6 bases). Per germline, CDR1 LGHDT and CDR2 YNNKEL (reference sequence). The CDR3 runs to 14 residues. V was shortened by 4 bases and J by 8 bases, with 17 bases between the two germline ends. As DNA, the CDR3 is TGTGCCAGCAGCCCAGACACAGGGAAGCGGGGCTACACCTTC. It encodes CASSPDTGKRGYTF.

This chain uses TRBV5-1 with TRBJ2-7; 8 bases are shared with TRBD1. V lost 0 bases to trimming and J lost 6 bases; unmatched junction nucleotides: 8. CDR3 size: 15 residues. Germline V gene data show CDR1 as SGHRS and CDR2 as YFSETQ. CDR3 sequence: CASSLGSGGSSEQYF. CDR3 in DNA: TGCGCCAGCAGCTTGGGTTCAGGGGGCAGTTCCGAGCAGTACTTC.

The chain is built from TRBV10-3 and TRBJ2-2; D gene ambiguous. V gave up 4 bases and J gave up 2 bases, with 8 bases separating them. Germline CDR1 and CDR2: ENHRY and SYGVKD. The CDR3 sequence is 14 residues long. DNA for the CDR3: TGTGCCATCAGTGGAACAGCAAACACCGGGGAGCTGTTTTTT. It encodes CAISGTANTGELFF.

The chain carries TRBV6-5 and TRBJ2-2, with a weak D call TRBD2 (7 bases). V lost 9 bases, J lost 9 bases, and 11 bases lay in between. CDR3 size: 11 residues. In germline, CDR1 is MNHEY, CDR2 SVGAGI. Here the CDR3 DNA reads TGTGCCAGTGGGGGGGGCCGGGAGCTGTTTTTT. Encoded protein: CASGGGRELFF.

J is TRBJ2-1 and V is TRBV7-3; 11 nucleotides match TRBD2. Germline assignment: CDR1 SGHTA and CDR2 FQGTGA. The CDR3 sequence is 14 residues long. Trimming cost V 5 bases and J 12 bases; bases outside gene matches: 9. CDR3 sequence (DNA): TGTGCCAGCAGCGTACTAGCGGGAGTTGGTGGGCAGTTCTTC. Translating it yields CASSVLAGVGGQFF. Together with reference TRBV7-3 and TRBJ2-1, the CDR3 gives the full variable domain: GAGVSQTPSNKVTEKGKYVELRCDPISGHTALYWYRQSLGQGPEFLIYFQGTGAADDSGLPNDRFFAVRPEGSVSTLKIQRTERGDSAVYLCASSVLAGVGGQFFGPGTRLTVL.

This clone was recorded only once. This chain connects TRBV11-1 to TRBJ2-1; possibly TRBD2 for D (5 bases). Trimming removed 6 bases at V and 0 bases at J, with 15 bases between. CDR1 and CDR2 (germline): SGHAT, FQDESV (reference sequence). This CDR3 has 16 residues. The CDR3 DNA reads TGTGCCAGCAGACTCCAGATAGCGAGCTCCTACAATGAGCAGTTCTTC. This codes for CASRLQIASSYNEQFF.

The V and J genes are TRBV28 and TRBJ1-2, with no clear D. Germline lookup yields CDR1 MDHEN and CDR2 SYDVKM. CDR3 length: 13 amino acids. V was shortened by 7 bases and J by 4 bases, with 13 bases between the two germline ends. DNA for the CDR3: TGTGCCAGCACCCTAGACCCTCCCTATGGCTACACCTTC. As protein: CASTLDPPYGYTF.

The chain couples TRBV25-1 to TRBJ2-5; TRBD1 might be the D (5 bases). Per the germline V gene, CDR1 is MGHDK and CDR2 is SYGVNS. Deletions cut 6 bases from V and 5 bases from J, with 19 bases between. The CDR3 spans 15 residues. The CDR3 bases are TGTGCCAGCAGCAAAATGACAGTATGGCTGGAGACCCAGTACTTC. Its protein product is CASSKMTVWLETQYF.

This clone appeared once. The CDR3 sequence: CASSQGQEAYGYTF. The CDR3 bases are TGTGCCAGCAGCCAAGGACAGGAAGCCTATGGCTACACCTTC. V usage is TRBV14 and J usage is TRBJ1-2; a possible D gene is TRBD1 (6 bases). Germline values: CDR1 SGHDN, CDR2 FVKESK. Trimming shortened V by 1 base and J by 4 bases, and 10 bases separated the two germline ends. The CDR3 has 14 amino acids.

The table lists this clone with a count of one. The chain is built from TRBV12-5 and TRBJ2-7; perhaps TRBD1 as D (6 bases). Trimming cost V 0 bases and J 6 bases, with 18 bases left between them. The CDR3 totals 16 residues. Germline V gives CDR1 LGHNT, CDR2 FRNRAP. In DNA, the CDR3 is TGTGCTAGTGGTTTGGTAGTTTCCAGGGGCCCTGGCGAGCAGTACTTC. Its protein is CASGLVVSRGPGEQYF.

This clone is a singleton in its sample. The genes are TRBV6-5 and TRBJ2-3; 8 bases agree with TRBD2. This CDR3 region has 14 residues. Germline assignment: CDR1 MNHEY and CDR2 SVGAGI. The V and J ends lost 8 bases and 6 bases, in that order; junction bases with no gene match: 10. CDR3 region: CASSLGLAGDTQYF. CDR3 DNA sequence: TGTGCCAGCTCTCTTGGACTAGCCGGGGATACGCAGTATTTT.

CDR3 loop: CSVTQGGSNQPQHF. In DNA, the CDR3 is TGCAGCGTGACACAGGGTGGAAGCAATCAGCCCCAGCATTTT. This sequence joins TRBV29-1 and TRBJ1-5; a weak D match, TRBD1 (6 bases). Between the trimmed V and J ends, which lost 6 bases and 1 base, there was a span of 13 bases. The germline V gene encodes CDR1 SQVTM and CDR2 ANQGSEA. The CDR3 is made up of 14 amino acids.

The chain is built from TRBV24-1 and TRBJ2-3, with TRBD1 matching over 7 bases. There are 17 residues in the CDR3. Germline assignment: CDR1 KGHDR and CDR2 SFDVKD. Losses at the gene ends were 2 bases for V and 2 bases for J; bases not matched to a gene: 9. CDR3 DNA sequence: TGTGCCACCAGTGATTCCTCACCGGGACAGACCACAGATACGCAGTATTTT. Translation gives CATSDSSPGQTTDTQYF.

This chain uses TRBV19 with TRBJ2-3; possible D gene TRBD2, 5 bases. The V gene lost 1 base and the J gene lost 5 bases, with 10 bases spanning the gap. CDR3 length equals 14 residues. The germline V gene encodes CDR1 LNHDA and CDR2 SQIVND (reference sequence). CDR3: CASSIVGEGDTQYF. CDR3 coding DNA: TGTGCCAGTAGTATAGTTGGAGAGGGAGATACGCAGTATTTT.

This chain links TRBV5-1 with TRBJ1-2; 9 bases match TRBD1. V trimming: 5 bases; J trimming: 7 bases; junction bases outside the gene matches: 15. CDR3 length equals 16 residues. Germline CDR1 is SGHRS and CDR2 is YFSETQ. Written as DNA, the CDR3 is TGCGCCAGCAGAGACGGACAGGGGATGATTTATCGTGGCTACACCTTC. This translates into CASRDGQGMIYRGYTF.

The rearrangement uses TRBV7-8 and TRBJ2-4, with 7 bases aligning to TRBD1. This CDR3 comprises 13 residues. Germline V gives CDR1 SGHVS, CDR2 FQNEAQ. The trim removed 1 base at V and 8 bases at J, leaving 2 bases unmatched. The CDR3 loop is CASSLDRGDIQYF. The CDR3 DNA reads TGTGCCAGCAGCTTAGACAGGGGTGACATTCAGTACTTC.